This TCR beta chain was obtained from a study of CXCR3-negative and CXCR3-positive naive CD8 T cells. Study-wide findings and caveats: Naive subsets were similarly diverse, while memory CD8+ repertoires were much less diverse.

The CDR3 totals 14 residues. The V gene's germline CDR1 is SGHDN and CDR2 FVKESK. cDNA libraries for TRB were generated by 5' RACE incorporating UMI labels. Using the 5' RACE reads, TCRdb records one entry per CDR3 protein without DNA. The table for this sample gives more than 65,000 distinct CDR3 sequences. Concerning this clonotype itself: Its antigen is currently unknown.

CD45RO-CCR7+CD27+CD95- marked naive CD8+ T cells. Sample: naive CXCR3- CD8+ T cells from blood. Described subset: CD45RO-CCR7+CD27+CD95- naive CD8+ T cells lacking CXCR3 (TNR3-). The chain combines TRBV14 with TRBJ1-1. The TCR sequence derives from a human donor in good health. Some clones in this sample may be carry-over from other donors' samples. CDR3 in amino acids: CASSHWTSNTEAFF.